Presented here are 26 T cell receptor beta chains from one specimen sequenced in a study of early T cells in non-severe SARS-CoV-2 infection. TCRdb analysed the 5' RACE reads with MiXCR anew, one entry per CDR3 protein. The sample has 70,000 or so distinct CDR3 sequences, 12% to 15% seen once. The sample comprised whole blood. The receptors were gathered from an adult who was a healthcare worker with PCR-confirmed SARS-CoV-2 infection or an uninfected control (not recorded which).

This clonotype has more than one count but fewer than ten. The chain recombines TRBV4-1 with TRBJ1-5, with 7 bases aligning to TRBD1. Germline V gives CDR1 MGHRA, CDR2 YSYEKL. V lost 4 bases, J lost 4 bases, and 4 bases stayed unmatched. The CDR3 runs 14 residues. The chain's CDR3 is CASSPGQANQPQHF. CDR3 coding DNA: TGCGCCAGCAGCCCCGGACAGGCAAATCAGCCCCAGCATTTT.

This chain links TRBV28 with TRBJ1-2, with TRBD1 matching over 8 bases. There are 13 residues in the CDR3. Germline trimming cut 10 bases from V and 6 bases from J; bases unmatched to any gene: 10. CDR1 and CDR2 (germline): MDHEN, SYDVKM. The CDR3 DNA is TGTGCCACCCGATGGACAGGGCGGCATGGCTACACCTTC. It codes for CATRWTGRHGYTF.

A few counts support this clonotype. The chain recombines TRBV29-1 with TRBJ1-1, with D maybe TRBD1 (5 bases). The CDR3 has 13 amino acids. The V gene's germline CDR1 is SQVTM and CDR2 ANQGSEA. V was trimmed by 4 bases and J by 3 bases, leaving 12 bases between them. Here the CDR3 reads CSVGPGSDTEAFF. CDR3 nucleotides: TGCAGCGTTGGACCAGGGTCGGACACTGAAGCTTTCTTT.

The table lists this clonotype with many counts. The chain recombines TRBV11-2 with TRBJ2-6; D remains ambiguous. The germline gives CDR1 SGHAT, CDR2 FQNNGV. Trimming shortened V by 4 bases and J by 3 bases, and 7 bases separated the two germline ends. This CDR3 spans 14 amino acids. DNA of the CDR3: TGTGCCAGCAGCTCCCGTCTTGGGGCCAACGTCCTGACTTTC. Amino acids: CASSSRLGANVLTF.

This clonotype was seen repeatedly, ten times or more. V and J are TRBV16 and TRBJ2-1, with 7 bases aligning to TRBD2. The CDR3 has 16 residues. V was pared by 4 bases and J by 5 bases, with 11 bases of the junction left unmatched. CDR1 is KGHSY, CDR2 FQNENV, per germline. DNA of the CDR3: TGTGCCAGCAGCCGCGTAGTAGCGGGTAAACACAATGAGCAGTTCTTC. Its translation: CASSRVVAGKHNEQFF.

There are a few counts of this clonotype. V and J are TRBV2 and TRBJ2-7, with 9 bases aligning to TRBD2. Trimming cost V 7 bases and J 0 bases; bases outside gene matches: 4. CDR3 size: 14 residues. CDR1 is SNHLY and CDR2 is FYNNEI in the germline V gene. The CDR3 sequence: CASIIAGASYEQYF. The DNA for the CDR3 is TGTGCCAGCATCATAGCGGGGGCCTCCTACGAGCAGTACTTC. The complete variable domain, with remaining parts taken from reference TRBV2 and TRBJ2-7, reads EPEVTQTPSHQVTQMGQEVILRCVPISNHLYFYWYRQILGQKVEFLVSFYNNEISEKSEIFDDQFSVERPDGSNFTLKIRSTKLEDSAMYFCASIIAGASYEQYFGPGTRLTVT.

This clonotype was detected only a few times. The chain joins TRBV2 to TRBJ1-6; D is possibly TRBD1 (5 bases). CDR1 SNHLY and CDR2 FYNNEI come from the germline V gene. CDR3 size: 14 residues. Trimming removed 10 bases at V and 3 bases at J, with 13 bases between. The CDR3 loop reads CATVTADYNSPLHF. CDR3 nucleotides: TGTGCCACCGTGACAGCTGACTATAATTCACCCCTCCACTTT.

The sample holds a few counts of this clonotype. This sequence joins TRBV29-1 and TRBJ2-5; D is perhaps TRBD2 (6 bases). Germline V CDR1 and CDR2: SQVTM, ANQGSEA. CDR3 length: 12 residues. V gave up 4 bases and J gave up 5 bases, with 11 bases separating them. The CDR3 nucleotides read TGCAGCGTTGTGAAGGGAGGCGAGACCCAGTACTTC. Residues: CSVVKGGETQYF.

The rearrangement joins TRBV18 to TRBJ2-5; no clear D gene. The CDR3 is 14 amino acids. The germline gives CDR1 KGHSH, CDR2 LQKENI. With 3 bases removed from V and 5 bases from J, the gap between germline ends came to 13 bases. The CDR3 sequence: CASSPSTHGETQYF. CDR3 DNA sequence: TGTGCCAGCTCACCGTCCACTCACGGGGAGACCCAGTACTTC.

The chain carries TRBV11-2 and TRBJ1-2; a weak D match, TRBD1 (5 bases). V was clipped by 5 bases and J by 5 bases, with 18 bases between them. The germline V gene encodes CDR1 SGHAT and CDR2 FQNNGV. The CDR3 extends over 15 amino acids. The CDR3 DNA reads as TGTGCCAGCAGCCTTCTATGGGGGGAAGATTATGGCTACACCTTC. This sequence encodes CASSLLWGEDYGYTF.

The CDR3 is CATSTSGGGKDNEQFF. Written as DNA, the CDR3 is TGTGCCACCAGTACTAGCGGGGGGGGCAAGGACAATGAGCAGTTCTTC. This rearrangement joins TRBV24-1 to TRBJ2-1, with 13 nucleotides matching TRBD2. CDR3 length: 16 amino acids. Germline CDR1 and CDR2: KGHDR and SFDVKD. The trim removed 6 bases at V and 5 bases at J, leaving 6 bases unmatched.

This clonotype has just a few counts. The CDR3 sequence: CSARKDRSQETQYF. CDR3 DNA sequence: TGCAGTGCTAGAAAGGACAGATCCCAAGAGACCCAGTACTTC. The V call is TRBV20-1, the J call TRBJ2-5; D is perhaps TRBD1 (6 bases). V shed 2 bases and J shed 1 base, with 11 bases lying between them. CDR3 size: 14 residues. Germline V gene data show CDR1 as DFQATT and CDR2 as SNEGSKA (reference sequence).

This clonotype has a handful of counts. The genes are TRBV7-8 and TRBJ1-3; D perhaps matches TRBD1 (6 bases). Germline loops: CDR1 SGHVS, CDR2 FQNEAQ. V lost 4 bases and J 4 bases, leaving 14 bases between the germline ends. This CDR3 contains 15 residues. The CDR3 region is CASSSSGVVGNTIYF. DNA of the CDR3: TGTGCCAGCAGCTCCTCAGGGGTGGTCGGAAACACCATATATTTT.

This clonotype was seen ten or more times. The chain links TRBV20-1 to TRBJ2-7; tentatively, D is TRBD1 or TRBD2 (6 bases each). Looked up from germline, CDR1 is DFQATT and CDR2 is SNEGSKA (reference sequence). V gave up 6 bases and J gave up 2 bases, with 14 bases separating them. The CDR3 is 13 amino acids. CDR3 residues: CSAGGGAPYEQYF. In DNA form, the CDR3 reads TGCAGTGCCGGGGGCGGGGCCCCCTACGAGCAGTACTTC.

This clonotype was seen a few times. V and J are TRBV29-1 and TRBJ2-1, with no clear D. The germline V gene encodes CDR1 SQVTM and CDR2 ANQGSEA. The CDR3 totals 14 residues. Trimming shortened V by 6 bases and J by 0 bases, and 12 bases separated the two germline ends. The CDR3 loop reads CSVTRAVSYNEQFF. CDR3 DNA sequence: TGCAGCGTCACCCGGGCCGTCTCCTACAATGAGCAGTTCTTC.

The sample holds many counts of this clonotype. The rearrangement joins TRBV7-2 to TRBJ2-7; D tentatively reads TRBD1 or TRBD2 (5 bases each). V dropped 8 bases and J dropped 3 bases, with 14 bases sitting between them. The germline V gene has CDR1 SGHTA and CDR2 FQGNSA. There are 13 residues in the CDR3. The CDR3 DNA is TGTGCCAGCTCCCCGGGACGGAACTACGAGCAGTACTTC. Translation gives CASSPGRNYEQYF.

This sequence joins TRBV9 and TRBJ2-5; the D gene is possibly TRBD2 (6 bases). CDR1 is SGDLS, CDR2 YYNGEE, per germline. Trimming took 3 bases from V and 1 from J, leaving 10 bases between them. This CDR3 spans 14 amino acids. CDR3 coding DNA: TGTGCCAGCAGCGCGGGACTTCCCCAAGAGACCCAGTACTTC. It is translated as CASSAGLPQETQYF.

This clonotype has a handful of counts. This chain joins TRBV5-4 and TRBJ2-1, with D unclear. Germline CDR1 reads SGHNT; CDR2 reads YYREEE (reference sequence). V was trimmed by 0 bases and J by 2 bases, leaving 9 bases between them. CDR3 size: 15 residues. CDR3 coding DNA: TGTGCCAGCAGCTTGGACAGAACCACCTACAATGAGCAGTTCTTC. Translation: CASSLDRTTYNEQFF.

The CDR3 here is CASSYYLRSPQHF. DNA for the CDR3: TGTGCCAGCAGTTACTATCTAAGGTCGCCCCAGCATTTT. The chain links TRBV6-5 to TRBJ1-5, with D unclear. Trimming removed 1 base at V and 9 bases at J, with 10 bases between. Germline V gives CDR1 MNHEY, CDR2 SVGAGI. This CDR3 is built from 13 residues.

In this sample, this clonotype turned up a few times. The gene calls are TRBV4-3 and TRBJ2-2; D may be TRBD1 (5 bases). Looked up from germline, CDR1 is LGHNA and CDR2 is YSLEER. The germline V and J ends were trimmed by 4 bases and 5 bases, with 20 bases remaining between them. The CDR3 extends over 17 amino acids. CDR3 protein: CASSPTLLDTFTGELFF. The CDR3 bases are TGCGCCAGCAGCCCAACACTCCTGGACACGTTTACCGGGGAGCTGTTTTTT.

This clonotype was observed at least ten times. The genes are TRBV7-3 and TRBJ1-6, with 8 positions matching TRBD1. Per germline, CDR1 SGHTA and CDR2 FQGTGA. After removal of 5 bases from V and 10 bases from J, the junction contained 4 bases not matched to a gene. CDR3 length: 13 amino acids. The CDR3 coding sequence is TGTGCCAGCAGCCTGACAGGGGAATCACCCCTCCACTTT. Translated: CASSLTGESPLHF.

The chain recombines TRBV9 with TRBJ2-1, with TRBD1 matching over 8 bases. The CDR3 loop spans 16 amino acids. Germline V gives CDR1 SGDLS, CDR2 YYNGEE. J lost 7 bases, V lost 3 bases, and 12 bases had no gene match. The CDR3 loop reads CASSARVGQGQNEQFF. The CDR3 nucleotides read TGTGCCAGCAGCGCCAGAGTAGGACAGGGCCAGAATGAGCAGTTCTTC.

This clonotype was detected many times. This chain links TRBV12-3 or TRBV12-4 with TRBJ2-7, with D unclear. This CDR3 region has 14 residues. The germline V and J ends were trimmed by 6 bases and 3 bases, with 15 bases remaining between them. CDR3: CASSTTLYFYEQYF. The CDR3 bases are TGTGCCAGCAGCACGACCCTGTACTTCTACGAGCAGTACTTC.

The sample holds many counts of this clonotype. This sequence joins TRBV7-8 and TRBJ1-5; D might be TRBD1 (6 bases). Germline assignment: CDR1 SGHVS and CDR2 FQNEAQ. Trimming took 3 bases from V and 9 from J, leaving 12 bases between them. The CDR3 has 13 amino acids. This chain's CDR3 is CASSFRGGLPQHF. DNA of the CDR3: TGTGCCAGCAGCTTTAGGGGGGGTCTGCCCCAGCATTTT.

The V gene is TRBV6-2 or TRBV6-3, the J gene TRBJ1-5; D unclear. The ends were cut back, 4 bases at V and 5 bases at J, with 18 bases in the middle. In germline, CDR1 is MNHEY, CDR2 SVGEGT. The CDR3 contains 16 residues. CDR3 sequence reads: CASSSLARQPDQPQHF. The CDR3 coding sequence is TGTGCCAGCAGTTCCCTCGCGCGGCAGCCAGATCAGCCCCAGCATTTT.

This clonotype was observed a handful of times. The rearrangement uses TRBV20-1 and TRBJ2-5, with unresolved D. The germline V and J ends were trimmed by 3 bases and 3 bases, with 5 bases remaining between them. Germline V lookup: CDR1 DFQATT, CDR2 SNEGSKA (reference sequence). This CDR3 is built from 11 residues. CDR3 residues: CSASSEETQYF. CDR3 nucleotide sequence: TGCAGTGCTAGTTCAGAAGAGACCCAGTACTTC.